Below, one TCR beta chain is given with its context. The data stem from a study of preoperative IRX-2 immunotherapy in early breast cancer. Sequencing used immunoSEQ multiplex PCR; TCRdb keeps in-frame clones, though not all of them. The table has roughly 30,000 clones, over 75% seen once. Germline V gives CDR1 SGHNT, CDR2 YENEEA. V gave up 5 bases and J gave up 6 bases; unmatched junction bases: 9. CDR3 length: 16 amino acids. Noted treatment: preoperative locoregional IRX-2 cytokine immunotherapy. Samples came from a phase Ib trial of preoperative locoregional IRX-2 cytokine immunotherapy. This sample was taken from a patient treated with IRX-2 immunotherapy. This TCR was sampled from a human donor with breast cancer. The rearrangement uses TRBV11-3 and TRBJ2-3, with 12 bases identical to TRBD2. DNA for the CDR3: TGTGCCAGCAGCCAACGCCTAGCGGGGGGGGCTGATACGCAGTATTTT. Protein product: CASSQRLAGGADTQYF. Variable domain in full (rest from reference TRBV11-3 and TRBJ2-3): EAGVVQSPRYKIIEKKQPVAFWCNPISGHNTLYWYLQNLGQGPELLIRYENEEAVDDSQLPKDRFSAERLKGVDSTLKIQPAELGDSAVYLCASSQRLAGGADTQYFGPGTRLTVL.